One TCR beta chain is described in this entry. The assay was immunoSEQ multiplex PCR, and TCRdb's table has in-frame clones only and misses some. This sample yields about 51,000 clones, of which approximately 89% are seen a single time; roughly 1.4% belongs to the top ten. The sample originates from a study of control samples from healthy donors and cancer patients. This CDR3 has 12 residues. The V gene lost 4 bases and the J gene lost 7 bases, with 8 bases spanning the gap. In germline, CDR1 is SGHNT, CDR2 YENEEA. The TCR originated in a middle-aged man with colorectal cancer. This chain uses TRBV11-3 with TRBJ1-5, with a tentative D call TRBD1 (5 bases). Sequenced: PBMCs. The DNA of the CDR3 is TGTGCCAGCAGCTACGGGGACCAGCCCCAGCATTTT. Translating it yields CASSYGDQPQHF. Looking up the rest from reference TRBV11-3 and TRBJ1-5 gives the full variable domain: EAGVVQSPRYKIIEKKQPVAFWCNPISGHNTLYWYLQNLGQGPELLIRYENEEAVDDSQLPKDRFSAERLKGVDSTLKIQPAELGDSAVYLCASSYGDQPQHFGDGTRLSIL.